Listed below are T cell receptor beta chains from one sample, sequenced in a study of T cells in Graves' hyperthyroidism and ophthalmopathy. TCRdb redid the calling of the multiplex PCR reads with MiXCR, one entry per CDR3 protein. The data contain about 360,000 distinct CDR3 sequences, roughly 13% of them singletons. Material for sequencing was blood. These receptors came from a woman aged 18-29 years with Graves' hyperthyroidism. Each CDR3 is given without its conserved first and last residue.

j_call v_call cdr3_aa
TRBJ1-1 TRBV4-1 ASSQDRQRVEAF
TRBJ1-2 TRBV6-1 AAARTSTNYGYT
TRBJ2-7 TRBV2 ASSARLATVWYEQY
TRBJ2-1 TRBV27 ASKVGATEQF
TRBJ2-5 TRBV28 ASSFGAPLSQETQY
TRBJ2-7 TRBV7-8 ASSKESTSGYEQY
TRBJ2-3 TRBV9 ASSVAWGGSGFTDTQY
TRBJ1-6 TRBV28 ASTGRPSPLH
TRBJ2-1 TRBV5-1 ASSWDGGEQF
TRBJ1-2 TRBV2 ANPVGRANYGYT
TRBJ2-3 TRBV20-1 SARGGTGTDTQY